The rows below give T cell receptor beta chains drawn from one sample of a study of blood T cell repertoires in COVID-19. Measured with immunoSEQ multiplex PCR; TCRdb has only the in-frame clones, and not every one. In the table there are about 98,000 clones, approximately 81% of which are singletons. Sample: peripheral blood. Receptors were obtained from a woman of 80 years or more with acute or convalescent COVID-19. Each CDR3 is given with its conserved first and last residue. D genes are given only for firm matches. Rows may omit the clone size; those that give it use once, few, many or a size class.

j_call: TRBJ1-1
v_call: TRBV2
d_call: TRBD1
clone_size: -
cdr3_aa: CASRNTGVTEAFF
cdr3_nt: TGTGCCAGCAGGAATACAGGGGTCACTGAAGCTTTCTTT

j_call: TRBJ1-6
v_call: TRBV7-2
d_call: TRBD1
clone_size: -
cdr3_aa: CASSLRDRASLIYNSPLHF
cdr3_nt: TGTGCCAGCAGCTTAAGGGACAGGGCCTCTCTGATATATAATTCACCCCTCCACTTT

j_call: TRBJ2-3
v_call: TRBV2
d_call: -
clone_size: -
cdr3_aa: CASTRGDFTDTQYF
cdr3_nt: TGTGCCAGCACCCGCGGCGACTTCACAGATACGCAGTATTTT

j_call: TRBJ1-2
v_call: TRBV10-3
d_call: -
clone_size: -
cdr3_aa: CAISADSRVNGYTF
cdr3_nt: TGTGCCATCAGTGCGGACAGTCGAGTTAATGGCTACACCTTC

j_call: TRBJ2-5
v_call: TRBV11-2
d_call: -
clone_size: -
cdr3_aa: CASSLDSLAEETQYF
cdr3_nt: TGTGCCAGCAGCTTAGATAGCCTGGCGGAGGAGACCCAGTACTTC

j_call: TRBJ1-6
v_call: TRBV5-1
d_call: TRBD1
clone_size: -
cdr3_aa: CASSLDPGGYSPLHF
cdr3_nt: TGCGCCAGCAGCTTGGACCCAGGGGGCTATTCACCCCTCCACTTT

j_call: TRBJ1-1
v_call: TRBV5-4
d_call: -
clone_size: -
cdr3_aa: CASSPRDSEAFF
cdr3_nt: TGTGCCAGCAGCCCCCGGGACTCTGAAGCTTTCTTT

j_call: TRBJ1-4
v_call: TRBV27
d_call: -
clone_size: -
cdr3_aa: CASSLAPDRKSNEKLFF
cdr3_nt: TGTGCCAGCAGTCTAGCCCCCGACAGGAAGTCTAATGAAAAACTGTTTTTT

j_call: TRBJ2-1
v_call: TRBV7-2
d_call: TRBD2
clone_size: -
cdr3_aa: CASSPLAGGTLLNEQFF
cdr3_nt: TGTGCCAGCAGCCCACTAGCGGGGGGGACCCTACTCAATGAGCAGTTCTTC

j_call: TRBJ2-7
v_call: TRBV5-6
d_call: -
clone_size: -
cdr3_aa: CASSLRAGPLFYEQYF
cdr3_nt: TGTGCCAGCAGCTTGCGGGCAGGGCCTTTATTCTACGAGCAGTACTTC

j_call: TRBJ2-7
v_call: TRBV2
d_call: -
clone_size: few
cdr3_aa: CASSGSAPSYEQYF
cdr3_nt: TGTGCCAGCAGTGGATCTGCGCCTTCCTACGAGCAGTACTTC

j_call: TRBJ1-1
v_call: TRBV7-2
d_call: -
clone_size: -
cdr3_aa: CASSLNGGNTEAFF
cdr3_nt: TGTGCCAGCAGCTTAAACGGAGGGAACACTGAAGCTTTCTTT

j_call: TRBJ1-1
v_call: TRBV18
d_call: TRBD1
clone_size: once
cdr3_aa: CASSPPQGGTGDTEAFF
cdr3_nt: TGTGCCAGCTCACCCCCACAAGGGGGGACAGGAGACACTGAAGCTTTCTTT

j_call: TRBJ2-2
v_call: TRBV28
d_call: -
clone_size: -
cdr3_aa: CASSSVPPPNTGELFF
cdr3_nt: TGTGCCAGCAGTTCCGTTCCTCCCCCGAACACCGGGGAGCTGTTTTTT

j_call: TRBJ1-2
v_call: TRBV5-1
d_call: -
clone_size: few
cdr3_aa: CASSLLLTATGGYTF
cdr3_nt: TGCGCCAGCAGCCTTCTCTTGACGGCCACAGGTGGCTACACCTTC

j_call: TRBJ1-2
v_call: TRBV25-1
d_call: TRBD1
clone_size: -
cdr3_aa: CASSGAGTGSVGYTF
cdr3_nt: TGTGCCAGCAGTGGGGCCGGGACAGGGTCGGTAGGCTACACCTTC